This entry concerns a single T cell receptor (beta chain). What it recognizes is unknown. Libraries were prepared by immunoSEQ multiplex PCR; TCRdb keeps only in-frame clonotypes and omits some of them. Among over 150,000 clones, about 88% were seen once, and the ten largest hold around 3%. These data belong to a study of T cell responses to AZD1222 COVID-19 vaccine. Study details: Pooled in the analysis were second doses at about 4 or about 12 weeks.

Deletions cut 3 bases from V and 10 bases from J, with 7 bases between. The CDR3 contains 11 residues. Per the germline V gene, CDR1 is SEHNR and CDR2 is FQNEAQ (reference sequence). Study-wide results and limits: Scientists sampled the repertoires only once the peak T cell response had passed.

This chain uses TRBV7-9 with TRBJ2-1, with D perhaps being TRBD1 or TRBD2 (5 bases each). The sample consisted of peripheral blood, taken on day 0 of AZD1222 vaccination. The TCR sequence derives from an adult in good health. The DNA for the CDR3 is TGTGCCAGCAGCTTCAGGGACGAGCAGTTCTTC. This codes for CASSFRDEQFF.